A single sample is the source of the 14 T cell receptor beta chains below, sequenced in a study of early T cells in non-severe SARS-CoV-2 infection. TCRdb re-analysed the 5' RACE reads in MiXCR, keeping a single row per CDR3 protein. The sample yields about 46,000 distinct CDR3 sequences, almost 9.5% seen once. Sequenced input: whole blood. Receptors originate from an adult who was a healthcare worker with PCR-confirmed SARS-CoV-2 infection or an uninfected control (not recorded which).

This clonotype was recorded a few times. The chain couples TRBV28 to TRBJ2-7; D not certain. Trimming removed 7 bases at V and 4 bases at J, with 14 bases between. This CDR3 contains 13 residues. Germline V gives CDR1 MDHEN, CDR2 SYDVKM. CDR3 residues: CASTLPNLYEQYF. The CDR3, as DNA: TGTGCCAGCACCCTCCCCAACCTTTACGAGCAGTACTTC.

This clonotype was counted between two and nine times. The CDR3 sequence is CSVTGTDLYNEQFF. The CDR3 DNA follows: TGCAGCGTCACCGGGACAGACCTCTACAATGAGCAGTTCTTC. This chain uses TRBV29-1 with TRBJ2-1; 7 nucleotides agree with TRBD1. Germline values: CDR1 SQVTM, CDR2 ANQGSEA. V lost 6 bases, J lost 3 bases, and 8 bases stayed unmatched. This CDR3 spans 14 amino acids.

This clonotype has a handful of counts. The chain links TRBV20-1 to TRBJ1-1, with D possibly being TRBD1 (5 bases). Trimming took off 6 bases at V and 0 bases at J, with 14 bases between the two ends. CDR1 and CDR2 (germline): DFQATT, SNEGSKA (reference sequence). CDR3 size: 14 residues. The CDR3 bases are TGCAGTGCGTCTCCGGGACGGCTGAACACTGAAGCTTTCTTT. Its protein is CSASPGRLNTEAFF.

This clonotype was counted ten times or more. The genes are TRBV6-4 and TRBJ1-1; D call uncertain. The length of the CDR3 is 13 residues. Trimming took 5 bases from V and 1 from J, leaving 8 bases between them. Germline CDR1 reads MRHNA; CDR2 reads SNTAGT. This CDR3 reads CASSLEENTEAFF. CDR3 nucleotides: TGTGCCAGCAGTCTTGAGGAGAACACTGAAGCTTTCTTT.

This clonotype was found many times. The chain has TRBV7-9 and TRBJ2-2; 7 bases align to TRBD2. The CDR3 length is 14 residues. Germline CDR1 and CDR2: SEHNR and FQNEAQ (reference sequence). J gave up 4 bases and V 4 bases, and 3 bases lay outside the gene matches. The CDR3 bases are TGTGCCAGCAGCTGGGGCGGGAGCACCGGGGAGCTGTTTTTT. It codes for CASSWGGSTGELFF.

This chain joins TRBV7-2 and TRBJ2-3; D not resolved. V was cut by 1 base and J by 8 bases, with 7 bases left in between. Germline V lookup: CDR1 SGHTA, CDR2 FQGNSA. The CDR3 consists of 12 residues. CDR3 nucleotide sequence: TGTGCCAGCAGCTTAGACAGTTTTACGCAGTATTTT. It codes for CASSLDSFTQYF.

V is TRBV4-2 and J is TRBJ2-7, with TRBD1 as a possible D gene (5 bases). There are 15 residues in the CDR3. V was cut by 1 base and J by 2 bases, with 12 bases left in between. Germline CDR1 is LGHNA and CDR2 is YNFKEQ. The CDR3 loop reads CASSQGTRRAYEQYF. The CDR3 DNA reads TGTGCCAGCAGCCAAGGAACGCGCAGGGCCTACGAGCAGTACTTC.

DNA for the CDR3: TGTGCCAGCAGAGGATTAAGGGGACGCGGCTATGGCTACACCTTC. It codes for CASRGLRGRGYGYTF. The chain recombines TRBV5-6 with TRBJ1-2; D might be TRBD1 (5 bases). Between the trimmed V and J ends, which lost 5 bases and 4 bases, there was a span of 18 bases. CDR1 is SGHDT, CDR2 YYEEEE, per germline. The CDR3 is 15 amino acids.

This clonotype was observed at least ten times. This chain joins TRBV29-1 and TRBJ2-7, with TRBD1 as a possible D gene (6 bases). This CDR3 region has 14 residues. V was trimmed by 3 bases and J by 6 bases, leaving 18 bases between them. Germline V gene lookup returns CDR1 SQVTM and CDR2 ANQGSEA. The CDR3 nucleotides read TGCAGCGTTGAGTTGGGACATCAAGTTTCCGAGCAGTACTTC. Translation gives CSVELGHQVSEQYF.

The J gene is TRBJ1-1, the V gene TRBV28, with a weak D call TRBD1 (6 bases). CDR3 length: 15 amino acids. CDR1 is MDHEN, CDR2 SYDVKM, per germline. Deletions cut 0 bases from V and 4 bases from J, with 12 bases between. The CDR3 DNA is TGTGCCAGCAGTTTATGGGACAGTAGACTCACTGAAGCTTTCTTT. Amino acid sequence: CASSLWDSRLTEAFF.

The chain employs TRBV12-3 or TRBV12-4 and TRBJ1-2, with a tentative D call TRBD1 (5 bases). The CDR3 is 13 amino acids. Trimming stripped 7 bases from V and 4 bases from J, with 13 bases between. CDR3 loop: CASTPQESYGYTF. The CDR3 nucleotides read TGTGCCAGCACCCCACAGGAATCCTATGGCTACACCTTC.

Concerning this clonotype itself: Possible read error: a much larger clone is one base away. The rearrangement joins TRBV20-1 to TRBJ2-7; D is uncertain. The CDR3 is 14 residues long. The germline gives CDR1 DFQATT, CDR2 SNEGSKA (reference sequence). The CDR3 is CSARDLLGSYELYF. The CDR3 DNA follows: TGCAGTGCTAGAGATCTCCTGGGATCCTACGAGCTGTACTTC.

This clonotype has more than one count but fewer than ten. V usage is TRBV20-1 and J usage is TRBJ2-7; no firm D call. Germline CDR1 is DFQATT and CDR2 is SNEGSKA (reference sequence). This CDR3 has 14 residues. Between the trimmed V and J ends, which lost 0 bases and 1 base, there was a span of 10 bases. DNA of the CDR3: TGCAGTGCTAGAGATTACCGCAGATCCTACGAGCAGTACTTC. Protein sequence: CSARDYRRSYEQYF.

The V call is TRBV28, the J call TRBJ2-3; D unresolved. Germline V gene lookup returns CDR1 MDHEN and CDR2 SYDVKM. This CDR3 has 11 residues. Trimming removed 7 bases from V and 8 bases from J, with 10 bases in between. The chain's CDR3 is CASTTRGTQYF. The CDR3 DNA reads TGTGCCAGCACTACCCGAGGTACGCAGTATTTT.